A single sample gave rise to the 31 T cell receptor beta chains below, sequenced in a study of blood T cell repertoires in COVID-19. TCRdb's copy holds only in-frame clones and misses some; the assay was immunoSEQ multiplex PCR. This table has approximately 230,000 clones, 75% to 90% appearing once. The sample taken for sequencing was PBMCs or T cells enriched from blood (not recorded which). The receptors shown here come from a woman aged 25 to 39 with acute COVID-19.

This chain connects TRBV15 to TRBJ1-1, with 9 positions matching TRBD1. The CDR3 spans 16 residues. With 0 bases clipped from V and 5 bases from J, the junction kept 7 bases outside the gene matches. Per the germline V gene, CDR1 is LNHNV and CDR2 is YYDKDF (reference sequence). The CDR3 DNA follows: TGTGCCACCAGCAGAGATCCGGACAGGGGTTGGACTGAAGCTTTCTTT. Residues: CATSRDPDRGWTEAFF.

This clone was counted between two and nine times. V usage is TRBV5-1 and J usage is TRBJ2-3; maybe TRBD2 (6 bases). The CDR3 totals 16 residues. V lost 1 base to trimming and J lost 3 bases, with 15 bases between them. In germline, CDR1 is SGHRS, CDR2 YFSETQ. The CDR3 DNA reads as TGCGCCAGCAGCTTGTCGGGACTGCTTAGGACAGATACGCAGTATTTT. Protein product: CASSLSGLLRTDTQYF.

This sequence joins TRBV7-6 and TRBJ1-3; no definite D call. V lost 4 bases, J lost 0 bases, and 16 bases lay in between. The CDR3 has 17 amino acids. Germline CDR1 and CDR2: SGHVS and FNYEAQ. Here the CDR3 reads CASSSRRGKSSGNTIYF. Written as DNA, the CDR3 is TGTGCCAGCAGCTCCCGGCGGGGAAAGAGCTCTGGAAACACCATATATTTT.

In DNA form, the CDR3 reads TGCAGGGCACAGGGGGTGTCAAACAATGAGCAGTTCTTC. Encoded protein: CRAQGVSNNEQFF. V is TRBV29-1 and J is TRBJ2-1; TRBD1 matches at 8 bases. CDR1 and CDR2 from the germline V gene are SQVTM and ANQGSEA. The CDR3 sequence is 13 residues long.

The chain recombines TRBV15 with TRBJ2-2; no definite D call. Germline CDR1 reads LNHNV; CDR2 reads YYDKDF (reference sequence). The CDR3 has 12 amino acids. The germline V and J ends were trimmed by 9 bases and 3 bases, with 8 bases remaining between them. In DNA, the CDR3 is TGTGCCACTTCCACTCACACCGGGGAGCTGTTTTTT. Translating gives CATSTHTGELFF. Supplemented by reference TRBV15 and TRBJ2-2, the full variable domain reads DAMVIQNPRYQVTQFGKPVTLSCSQTLNHNVMYWYQQKSSQAPKLLFHYYDKDFNNEADTPDNFQSRRPNTSFCFLDIRSPGLGDTAMYLCATSTHTGELFFGEGSRLTVL.

V is TRBV10-3 and J is TRBJ1-5, with D perhaps TRBD1 (5 bases). Germline V CDR1 and CDR2: ENHRY, SYGVKD. Trimming cost V 6 bases and J 0 bases, with 12 bases left between them. CDR3 size: 15 residues. In DNA, the CDR3 is TGTGCCATCAGGGGGGGGAGCGATAGCAATCAGCCCCAGCATTTT. It is translated as CAIRGGSDSNQPQHF.

This chain joins TRBV9 and TRBJ1-5; TRBD1 might be the D (5 bases). Germline V gene sequence: CDR1 SGDLS, CDR2 YYNGEE. V shed 4 bases and J shed 7 bases, with 15 bases lying between them. The CDR3 is 14 amino acids. The CDR3 reads CASSPAGVYQPQHF. The CDR3 DNA reads as TGTGCCAGCAGCCCCGCGGGGGTCTACCAGCCCCAGCATTTT.

The chain has TRBV5-1 and TRBJ1-5; 7 bases are a match to TRBD1. V was pared by 0 bases and J by 0 bases, with 6 bases of the junction left unmatched. The germline CDR1 and CDR2 sequences are SGHRS and YFSETQ. This CDR3 has 17 residues. CDR3 nucleotides: TGCGCCAGCAGCTTGGGGTTGACAGGGACTAGCAATCAGCCCCAGCATTTT. This codes for CASSLGLTGTSNQPQHF. The full variable domain, its missing parts supplied by reference TRBV5-1 and TRBJ1-5, is KAGVTQTPRYLIKTRGQQVTLSCSPISGHRSVSWYQQTPGQGLQFLFEYFSETQRNKGNFPGRFSGRQFSNSRSEMNVSTLELGDSALYLCASSLGLTGTSNQPQHFGDGTRLSIL.

V and J are TRBV10-3 and TRBJ2-3; TRBD2 matches at 11 bases. The CDR3 is made up of 16 amino acids. The trim removed 3 bases at V and 3 bases at J, leaving 5 bases unmatched. From germline, CDR1 is ENHRY and CDR2 SYGVKD. The CDR3 is CAISDPLAGGTDTQYF. CDR3 DNA: TGTGCCATCAGTGATCCCTTAGCGGGGGGGACAGATACGCAGTATTTT.

This chain uses TRBV5-8 with TRBJ1-6, with 8 bases lining up with TRBD1. This CDR3 has 16 amino acids. V trimming: 4 bases; J trimming: 4 bases; junction bases outside the gene matches: 7. The V gene's germline CDR1 is SGHTS and CDR2 YDEGEE. CDR3 coding DNA: TGTGCCAGCAGCGCGGGACAGGAGGGTTATAATTCACCCCTCCACTTT. Translating it yields CASSAGQEGYNSPLHF.

The chain uses TRBV7-6 and TRBJ2-5, with 10 nucleotides matching TRBD2. Germline loops: CDR1 SGHVS, CDR2 FNYEAQ. The V and J ends lost 5 bases and 5 bases, in that order; junction bases with no gene match: 8. This CDR3 is 15 amino acids long. The CDR3 sequence is CASSPQRGGRETQYF. The CDR3 DNA sequence: TGTGCCAGCAGCCCCCAGCGGGGGGGCAGGGAGACCCAGTACTTC.

This clone has just one count. The gene calls are TRBV9 and TRBJ2-1, with TRBD2 matching over 8 bases. The CDR3 runs 14 residues. Germline CDR1 is SGDLS and CDR2 is YYNGEE. The V segment lost 0 bases and the J segment 9 bases; nucleotides outside the gene matches: 5. CDR3 DNA sequence: TGTGCCAGCAGCGTAGTCGGGAGGGCCGTTGAGCAGTTCTTC. The encoded protein is CASSVVGRAVEQFF.

CDR3 nucleotide sequence: TGTGCCTGGAGTGTGCGGGGAGATGAGCAGTTCTTC. Protein product: CAWSVRGDEQFF. The chain links TRBV30 to TRBJ2-1, with D possibly being TRBD2 (6 bases). The CDR3 totals 12 residues. V dropped 0 bases and J dropped 8 bases, with 8 bases sitting between them. Germline assignment: CDR1 GTSNPN and CDR2 SVGIG (reference sequence).

The chain recombines TRBV18 with TRBJ2-2, with D tentatively TRBD1 (5 bases). Germline CDR1 KGHSH, CDR2 LQKENI. The length of the CDR3 is 14 residues. The V end lost 2 bases, the J end lost 5 bases, and 9 bases lay between the germline ends. As DNA, the CDR3 is TGTGCCAGCTCACCAGACAGCAGGACCGGGGAGCTGTTTTTT. Protein sequence: CASSPDSRTGELFF.

This chain connects TRBV5-1 to TRBJ2-1; 13 nucleotides match TRBD2. CDR1 is SGHRS and CDR2 is YFSETQ in the germline V gene. Losses at the gene ends were 4 bases for V and 8 bases for J; bases not matched to a gene: 12. The length of the CDR3 is 17 residues. The CDR3 DNA follows: TGCGCCAGCAGCCTAGGGACTAGCGGGAAGATAAGAGATGAGCAGTTCTTC. Its translation is CASSLGTSGKIRDEQFF.

The CDR3 region has the DNA TGCGCCAGCAAGCAGACACCCTCCTACAATGAGCAGTTCTTC. This sequence encodes CASKQTPSYNEQFF. The chain combines TRBV10-2 with TRBJ2-1; D not certain. This CDR3 has 14 residues. Germline CDR1 WSHSY, CDR2 SAAADI. Trimming cost V 7 bases and J 0 bases, with 10 bases left between them.

The count of this clone is one. The rearrangement uses TRBV9 and TRBJ2-1, with a possible D match to TRBD2 (5 bases). Per the germline V gene, CDR1 is SGDLS and CDR2 is YYNGEE. V lost 2 bases to trimming and J lost 0 bases, with 9 bases between them. The CDR3 sequence is 15 residues long. CDR3: CASSVAGTSYNEQFF. The CDR3 DNA sequence: TGTGCCAGCAGCGTGGCGGGTACCTCCTACAATGAGCAGTTCTTC.

This clone occurred many times. The chain carries TRBV7-9 and TRBJ1-2; the D gene is possibly TRBD1 (5 bases). Germline CDR1 reads SEHNR; CDR2 reads FQNEAQ (reference sequence). V was pared by 1 base and J by 7 bases, with 16 bases between. The CDR3 consists of 15 residues. Here the CDR3 DNA reads TGTGCCAGCAGCTTAGAGATTGGGCAGGGAAGTGGCTACACCTTC. Translating it yields CASSLEIGQGSGYTF.

The V gene is TRBV12-3 or TRBV12-4, the J gene TRBJ2-7; TRBD2 might be the D (5 bases). This CDR3 spans 13 amino acids. V was trimmed by 5 bases and J by 9 bases, leaving 17 bases between them. In nucleotides, the CDR3 is TGTGCCAGCAGTAAACAGCGGACTGGCGCGCAGTACTTC. This sequence encodes CASSKQRTGAQYF.

The chain carries TRBV27 and TRBJ2-5, with 16 bases fitting TRBD2. The CDR3 contains 17 residues. CDR1 and CDR2 from the germline V gene are MNHEY and SMNVEV (reference sequence). The ends lost 4 bases at V and 5 bases at J; junction bases unmatched: 7. The CDR3, as DNA: TGTGCCAGCAGTTCCGGGACTAGCGGGGGGGCACGGGAGACCCAGTACTTC. Protein sequence: CASSSGTSGGARETQYF.

This chain links TRBV27 with TRBJ1-2; TRBD1 matches 11 bases. The CDR3 has 14 amino acids. Germline V gene sequence: CDR1 MNHEY, CDR2 SMNVEV (reference sequence). V gave up 5 bases and J gave up 6 bases; unmatched junction bases: 5. The CDR3 protein is CASSQDRGRDGYTF. CDR3 coding DNA: TGTGCCAGCAGTCAGGACAGGGGGCGCGATGGCTACACCTTC.

V and J are TRBV25-1 and TRBJ2-7; D not certain. This CDR3 has 14 residues. Germline loops: CDR1 MGHDK, CDR2 SYGVNS. The germline V and J ends were trimmed by 5 bases and 0 bases, with 11 bases remaining between them. The CDR3 region is CASSLTSSSYEQYF. For the CDR3, the DNA is TGTGCCAGCAGTCTAACATCTAGCTCCTACGAGCAGTACTTC.

The chain joins TRBV5-4 to TRBJ2-7; TRBD1 matches 9 bases. Per the germline V gene, CDR1 is SGHNT and CDR2 is YYREEE (reference sequence). The junction had 6 bases not matched to a gene; V was cut back by 4 bases and J by 1 base. The CDR3 length is 15 residues. The CDR3 loop is CASSPRQGVSYEQYF. CDR3 coding DNA: TGTGCCAGCAGCCCGAGACAGGGGGTTTCCTACGAGCAGTACTTC.

V and J are TRBV5-1 and TRBJ2-3, with TRBD2 identical over 10 bases. The CDR3 runs to 15 residues. After removal of 0 bases from V and 5 bases from J, the junction contained 3 bases not matched to a gene. Germline V gene lookup returns CDR1 SGHRS and CDR2 YFSETQ. CDR3: CASSLELAGEDTQYF. The CDR3 bases are TGCGCCAGCAGCTTGGAGCTAGCGGGAGAAGATACGCAGTATTTT.

V is TRBV28 and J is TRBJ1-5, with no clear D. V was cut by 4 bases and J by 0 bases, with 16 bases left in between. CDR3 length: 17 residues. Germline V gives CDR1 MDHEN, CDR2 SYDVKM. For the CDR3, the DNA is TGTGCCAGCAGTTATAGGCTTGACTGGAATAGCAATCAGCCCCAGCATTTT. This gives the protein CASSYRLDWNSNQPQHF. Using reference TRBV28 and TRBJ1-5 for the parts outside the CDR3, the full variable domain is DVKVTQSSRYLVKRTGEKVFLECVQDMDHENMFWYRQDPGLGLRLIYFSYDVKMKEKGDIPEGYSVSREKKERFSLILESASTNQTSMYLCASSYRLDWNSNQPQHFGDGTRLSIL.

The V gene is TRBV6-2 or TRBV6-3, the J gene TRBJ1-2; D ambiguous. In germline, CDR1 is MNHEY, CDR2 SVGEGT. The V end lost 3 bases, the J end lost 0 bases, and 17 bases lay between the germline ends. This CDR3 comprises 17 residues. CDR3 protein: CASSYSVNRATNYGYTF. The CDR3 region has the DNA TGTGCCAGCAGTTATTCCGTGAACAGAGCTACTAACTATGGCTACACCTTC.

This sequence joins TRBV6-5 and TRBJ2-7; D possibly corresponds to TRBD1 (6 bases). There are 14 residues in the CDR3. Trimming removed 2 bases from V and 0 bases from J, with 8 bases in between. The germline V gene has CDR1 MNHEY and CDR2 SVGAGI. The CDR3 reads CASSYGTFSYEQYF. The CDR3 DNA reads as TGTGCCAGCAGTTACGGGACATTCTCCTACGAGCAGTACTTC.

The chain is built from TRBV27 and TRBJ1-5; D call uncertain. Trimming removed 2 bases from V and 0 bases from J, with 11 bases in between. The CDR3 extends over 16 amino acids. Germline-derived CDR1 and CDR2 are MNHEY and SMNVEV (reference sequence). In DNA form, the CDR3 reads TGTGCCAGCAGTTTACGCGGGTTGGGTAGCAATCAGCCCCAGCATTTT. Translated: CASSLRGLGSNQPQHF.

This chain links TRBV28 with TRBJ1-3; 8 nucleotides agree with TRBD1. This CDR3 has 14 amino acids. V trimming: 6 bases; J trimming: 5 bases; junction bases outside the gene matches: 6. CDR1 is MDHEN, CDR2 SYDVKM, per germline. CDR3 sequence reads: CASRGQGSRNTIYF. The CDR3 DNA sequence: TGTGCCAGCAGAGGACAGGGATCCCGAAACACCATATATTTT.

The chain combines TRBV7-2 with TRBJ2-1, with D possibly TRBD2 on 5 matching bases. V lost 2 bases to trimming and J lost 7 bases, with 15 bases between them. Per the germline V gene, CDR1 is SGHTA and CDR2 is FQGNSA. The length of the CDR3 is 15 residues. The CDR3 sequence: CASSLTAGVGNEQFF. The CDR3 DNA follows: TGTGCCAGCAGCTTAACGGCGGGCGTCGGGAATGAGCAGTTCTTC.

J is TRBJ1-5 and V is TRBV2; 8 nucleotides agree with TRBD1. This CDR3 spans 15 amino acids. Germline trimming cut 8 bases from V and 2 bases from J; bases unmatched to any gene: 8. CDR1 is SNHLY, CDR2 FYNNEI, per germline. The CDR3 bases are TGTGCCAGCTCAGTCACGGACAGGGGCAATCAGCCCCAGCATTTT. Protein: CASSVTDRGNQPQHF.